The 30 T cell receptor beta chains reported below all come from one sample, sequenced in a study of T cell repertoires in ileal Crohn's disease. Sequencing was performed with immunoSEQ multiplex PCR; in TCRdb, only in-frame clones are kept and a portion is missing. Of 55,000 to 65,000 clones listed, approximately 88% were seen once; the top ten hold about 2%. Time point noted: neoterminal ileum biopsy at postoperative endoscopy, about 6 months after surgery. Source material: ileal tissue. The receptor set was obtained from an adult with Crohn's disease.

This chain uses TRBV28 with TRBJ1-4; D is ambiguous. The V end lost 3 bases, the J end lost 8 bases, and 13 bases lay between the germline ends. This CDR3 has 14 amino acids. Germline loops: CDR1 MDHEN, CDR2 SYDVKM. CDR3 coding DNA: TGTGCCAGCAGTTTTGGGCCGGAGGTGGAAAAACTGTTTTTT. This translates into CASSFGPEVEKLFF.

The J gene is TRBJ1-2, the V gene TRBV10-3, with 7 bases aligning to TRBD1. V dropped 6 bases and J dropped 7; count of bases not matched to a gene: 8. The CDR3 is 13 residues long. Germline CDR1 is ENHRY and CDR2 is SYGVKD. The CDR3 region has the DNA TGTGCCATCAGCCTGGAGGGGGCACGTGGCTACACCTTC. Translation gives CAISLEGARGYTF.

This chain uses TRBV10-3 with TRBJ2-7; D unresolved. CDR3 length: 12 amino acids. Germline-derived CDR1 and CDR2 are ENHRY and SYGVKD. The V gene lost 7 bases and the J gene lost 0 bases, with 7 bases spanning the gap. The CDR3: CAIMSDSYEQYF. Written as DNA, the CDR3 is TGTGCCATCATGAGCGACTCCTACGAGCAGTACTTC.

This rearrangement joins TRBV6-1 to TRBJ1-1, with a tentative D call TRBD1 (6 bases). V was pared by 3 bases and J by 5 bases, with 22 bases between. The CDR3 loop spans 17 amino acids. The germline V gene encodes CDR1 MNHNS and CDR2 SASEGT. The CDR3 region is CASSDPTGIAASTEAFF. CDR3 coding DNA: TGTGCCAGCAGTGATCCGACAGGCATCGCGGCGAGTACTGAAGCTTTCTTT.

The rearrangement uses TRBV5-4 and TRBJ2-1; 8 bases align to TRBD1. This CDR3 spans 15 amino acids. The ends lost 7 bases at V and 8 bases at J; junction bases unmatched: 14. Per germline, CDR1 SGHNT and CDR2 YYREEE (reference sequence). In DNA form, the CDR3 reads TGTGCCAGCGGGACCCACAGGGGGTTTTTCGATGAGCAGTTCTTC. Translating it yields CASGTHRGFFDEQFF.

CDR3 protein: CASGVQGPTDTQYF. In DNA form, the CDR3 reads TGTGCCAGCGGGGTCCAGGGCCCCACAGATACGCAGTATTTT. The chain is built from TRBV6-4 and TRBJ2-3, with a possible D match to TRBD1 (5 bases). The CDR3 is 14 amino acids. V was pared by 8 bases and J by 2 bases, with 14 bases between. Germline CDR1 is MRHNA and CDR2 is SNTAGT.

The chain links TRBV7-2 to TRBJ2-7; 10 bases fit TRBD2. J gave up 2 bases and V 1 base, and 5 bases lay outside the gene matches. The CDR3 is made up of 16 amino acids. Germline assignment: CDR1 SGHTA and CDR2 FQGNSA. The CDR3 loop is CASSLGRGLAPYEQYF. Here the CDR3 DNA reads TGTGCCAGCAGCTTAGGACGGGGACTAGCGCCCTACGAGCAGTACTTC.

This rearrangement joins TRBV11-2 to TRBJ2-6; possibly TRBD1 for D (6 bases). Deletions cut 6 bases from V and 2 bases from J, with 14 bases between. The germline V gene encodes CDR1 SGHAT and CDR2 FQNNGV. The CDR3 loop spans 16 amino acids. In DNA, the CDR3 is TGTGCCAGCAGGTTTGGGACATTTGCTGGGGCCAACGTCCTGACTTTC. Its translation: CASRFGTFAGANVLTF. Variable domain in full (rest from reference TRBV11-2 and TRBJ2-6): EAGVAQSPRYKIIEKRQSVAFWCNPISGHATLYWYQQILGQGPKLLIQFQNNGVVDDSQLPKDRFSAERLKGVDSTLKIQPAKLEDSAVYLCASRFGTFAGANVLTFGAGSRLTVL.

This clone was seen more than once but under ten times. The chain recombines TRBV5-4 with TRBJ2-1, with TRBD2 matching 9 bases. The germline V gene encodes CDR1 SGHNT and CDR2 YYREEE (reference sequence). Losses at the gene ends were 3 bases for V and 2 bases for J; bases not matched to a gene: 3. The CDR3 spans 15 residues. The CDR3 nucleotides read TGTGCCAGCAGCTGGGCTAGCGGGGCCTACAATGAGCAGTTCTTC. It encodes CASSWASGAYNEQFF.

CDR3 bases: TGCGCCAGCAGCCCAGAACTAAGGACAGTTGTCAATGAGCAGTTCTTC. It encodes CASSPELRTVVNEQFF. The rearrangement uses TRBV4-3 and TRBJ2-1, with D possibly being TRBD1 (6 bases). Germline V CDR1 and CDR2: LGHNA, YSLEER. V was pared by 4 bases and J by 6 bases, with 19 bases between. The CDR3 is made up of 16 amino acids.

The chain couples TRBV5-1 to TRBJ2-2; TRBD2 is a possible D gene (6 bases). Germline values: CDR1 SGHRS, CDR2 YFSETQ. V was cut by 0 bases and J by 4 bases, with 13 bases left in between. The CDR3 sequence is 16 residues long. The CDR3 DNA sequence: TGCGCCAGCAGCTTGGTTTCGGGAGAGATCACCGGGGAGCTGTTTTTT. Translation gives CASSLVSGEITGELFF. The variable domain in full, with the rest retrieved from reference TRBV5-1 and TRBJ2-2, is KAGVTQTPRYLIKTRGQQVTLSCSPISGHRSVSWYQQTPGQGLQFLFEYFSETQRNKGNFPGRFSGRQFSNSRSEMNVSTLELGDSALYLCASSLVSGEITGELFFGEGSRLTVL.

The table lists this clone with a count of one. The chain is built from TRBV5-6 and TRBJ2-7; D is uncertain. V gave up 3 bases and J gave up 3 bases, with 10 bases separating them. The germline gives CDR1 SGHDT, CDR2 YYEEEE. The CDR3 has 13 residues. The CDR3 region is CASSSPHLYEQYF. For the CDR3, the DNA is TGTGCCAGCAGCTCCCCACACCTCTACGAGCAGTACTTC.

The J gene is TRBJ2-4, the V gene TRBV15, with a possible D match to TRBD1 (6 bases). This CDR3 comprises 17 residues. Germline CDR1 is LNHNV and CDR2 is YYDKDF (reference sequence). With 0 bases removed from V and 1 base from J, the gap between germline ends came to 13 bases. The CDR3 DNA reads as TGTGCCACCAGCAGAGAGGCAGGGGCCGCGGCCAAAAACATTCAGTACTTC. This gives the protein CATSREAGAAAKNIQYF.

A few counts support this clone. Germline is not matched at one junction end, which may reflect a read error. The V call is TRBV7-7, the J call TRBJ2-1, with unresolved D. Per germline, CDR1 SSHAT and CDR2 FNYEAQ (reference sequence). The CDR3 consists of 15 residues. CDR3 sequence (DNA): TGTGCTAGCAGTTATAGCTGGCTAGATGAGAATGAGCAGTTCTTC. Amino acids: CASSYSWLDENEQFF. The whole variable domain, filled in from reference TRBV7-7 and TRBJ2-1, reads GAGVSQSPRYKVTKRGQDVTLRCDPISSHATLYWYQQALGQGPEFLTYFNYEAQPDKSGLPSDRFSAERPEGSISTLTIQRTEQRDSAMYRCASSYSWLDENEQFFGPGTRLTVL.

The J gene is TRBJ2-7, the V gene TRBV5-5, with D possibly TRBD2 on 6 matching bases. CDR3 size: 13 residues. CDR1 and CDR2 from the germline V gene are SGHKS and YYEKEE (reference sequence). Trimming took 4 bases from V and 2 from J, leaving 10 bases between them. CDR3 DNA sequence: TGTGCCAGCAGCGGGGGGAACACCTACGAGCAGTACTTC. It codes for CASSGGNTYEQYF.

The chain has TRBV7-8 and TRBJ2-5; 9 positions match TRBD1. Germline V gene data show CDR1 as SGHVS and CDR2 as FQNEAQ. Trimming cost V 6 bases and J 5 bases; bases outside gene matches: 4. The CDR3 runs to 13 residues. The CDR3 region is CASSTGGRETQYF. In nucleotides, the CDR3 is TGTGCCAGCAGTACAGGGGGCAGGGAGACCCAGTACTTC.

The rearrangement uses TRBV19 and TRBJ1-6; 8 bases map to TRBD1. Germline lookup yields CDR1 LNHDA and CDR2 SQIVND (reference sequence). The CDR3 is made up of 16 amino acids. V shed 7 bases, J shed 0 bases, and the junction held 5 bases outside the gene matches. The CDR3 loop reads CASTGTGSSYNSPLHF. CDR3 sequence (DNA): TGTGCCAGTACCGGGACAGGTAGCTCCTATAATTCACCCCTCCACTTT.

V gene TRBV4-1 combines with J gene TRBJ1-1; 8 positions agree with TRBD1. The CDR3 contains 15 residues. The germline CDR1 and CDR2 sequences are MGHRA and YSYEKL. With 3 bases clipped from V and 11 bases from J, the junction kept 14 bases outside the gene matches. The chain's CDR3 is CASSQDPGQVGEAFF. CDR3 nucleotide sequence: TGCGCCAGCAGCCAGGACCCGGGACAGGTGGGAGAGGCTTTCTTT.

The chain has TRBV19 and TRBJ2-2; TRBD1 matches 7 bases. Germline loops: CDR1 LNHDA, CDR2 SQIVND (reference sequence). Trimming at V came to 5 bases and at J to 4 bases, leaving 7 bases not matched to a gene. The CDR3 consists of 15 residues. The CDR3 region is CASSQRRDSTGELFF. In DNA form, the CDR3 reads TGTGCCAGTAGTCAAAGAAGGGACAGCACCGGGGAGCTGTTTTTT.

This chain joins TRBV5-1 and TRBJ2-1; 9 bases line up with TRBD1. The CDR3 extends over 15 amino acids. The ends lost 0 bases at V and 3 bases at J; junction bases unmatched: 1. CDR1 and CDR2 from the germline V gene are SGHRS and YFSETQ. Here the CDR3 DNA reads TGCGCCAGCAGCTTGGGGGACAGGGTCTACAATGAGCAGTTCTTC. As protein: CASSLGDRVYNEQFF.

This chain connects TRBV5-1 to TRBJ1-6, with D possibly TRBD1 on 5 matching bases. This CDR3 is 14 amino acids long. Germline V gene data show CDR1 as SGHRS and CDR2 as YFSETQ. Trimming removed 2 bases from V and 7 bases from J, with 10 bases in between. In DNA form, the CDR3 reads TGCGCCAGCAGCTTCGGGGGGGGAAATTCACCCCTCCACTTT. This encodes CASSFGGGNSPLHF. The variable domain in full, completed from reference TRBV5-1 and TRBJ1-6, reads KAGVTQTPRYLIKTRGQQVTLSCSPISGHRSVSWYQQTPGQGLQFLFEYFSETQRNKGNFPGRFSGRQFSNSRSEMNVSTLELGDSALYLCASSFGGGNSPLHFGNGTRLTVT.

The CDR3: CATRRGSYEQYV. The CDR3 coding sequence is TGTGCCACCAGGAGAGGGTCCTACGAGCAGTACGTC. The rearrangement joins TRBV2 to TRBJ2-7; D perhaps matches TRBD2 (5 bases). V was cut by 10 bases and J by 1 base, with 11 bases left in between. This CDR3 spans 12 amino acids. Germline CDR1 reads SNHLY; CDR2 reads FYNNEI.

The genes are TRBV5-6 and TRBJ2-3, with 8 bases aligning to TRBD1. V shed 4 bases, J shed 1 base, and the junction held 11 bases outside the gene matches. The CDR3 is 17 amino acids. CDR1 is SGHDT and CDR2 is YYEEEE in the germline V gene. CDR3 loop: CASSSPGGYPRTDTQYF. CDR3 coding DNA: TGTGCCAGCAGCAGTCCAGGGGGCTACCCCCGCACAGATACGCAGTATTTT.

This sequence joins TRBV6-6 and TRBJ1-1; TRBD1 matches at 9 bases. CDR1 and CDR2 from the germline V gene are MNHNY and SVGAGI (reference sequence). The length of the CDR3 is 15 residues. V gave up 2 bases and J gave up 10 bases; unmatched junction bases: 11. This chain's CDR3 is CASSYSPGTGSGAFF. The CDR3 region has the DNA TGTGCCAGCAGTTACAGTCCCGGGACAGGGTCGGGAGCTTTCTTT.

Written as DNA, the CDR3 is TGTGCCAGCACGACCCCAGCGGAGACCCAGTACTTC. Translation gives CASTTPAETQYF. The chain combines TRBV7-2 with TRBJ2-5; no definite D call. The CDR3 has 12 residues. Deletions cut 7 bases from V and 5 bases from J, with 11 bases between. From germline, CDR1 is SGHTA and CDR2 FQGNSA.

CDR3 coding DNA: TGTGCCAGCAGTGAGCCGACAGGGCAAACAGAAGCTTTCTTT. Amino acids: CASSEPTGQTEAFF. The chain couples TRBV25-1 to TRBJ1-1; the match to TRBD1 covers 7 bases. The trim removed 3 bases at V and 8 bases at J, leaving 9 bases unmatched. Germline V gene sequence: CDR1 MGHDK, CDR2 SYGVNS. The length of the CDR3 is 14 residues.

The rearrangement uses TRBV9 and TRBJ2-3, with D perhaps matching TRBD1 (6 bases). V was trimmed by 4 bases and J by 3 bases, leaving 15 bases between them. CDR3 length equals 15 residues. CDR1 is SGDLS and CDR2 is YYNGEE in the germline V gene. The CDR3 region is CASSPIQGSTDTQYF. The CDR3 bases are TGTGCCAGCAGCCCAATACAGGGATCTACAGATACGCAGTATTTT.

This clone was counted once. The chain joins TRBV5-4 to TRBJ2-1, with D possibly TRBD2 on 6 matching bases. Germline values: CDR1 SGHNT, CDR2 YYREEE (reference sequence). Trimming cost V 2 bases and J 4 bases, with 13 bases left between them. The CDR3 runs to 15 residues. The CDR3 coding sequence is TGTGCCAGCAGCTTATCTAGCGCCATTTACAATGAGCAGTTCTTC. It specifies CASSLSSAIYNEQFF.

CDR3 coding DNA: TGTGCCAGCACTGCGCAGGGCACCGGGGAGCTGTTTTTT. Its protein product is CASTAQGTGELFF. The V call is TRBV6-1, the J call TRBJ2-2; TRBD1 might be the D (5 bases). V shed 7 bases and J shed 4 bases, with 10 bases lying between them. Looked up from germline, CDR1 is MNHNS and CDR2 is SASEGT. The CDR3 has 13 residues.

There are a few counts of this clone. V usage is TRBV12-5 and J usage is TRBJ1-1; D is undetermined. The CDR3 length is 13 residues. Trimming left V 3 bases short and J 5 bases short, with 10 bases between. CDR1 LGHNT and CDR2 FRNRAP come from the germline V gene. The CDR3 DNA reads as TGTGCTAGTGGTTTTCCTGTCGGTACTGAAGCTTTCTTT. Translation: CASGFPVGTEAFF.